This T cell receptor (gamma chain) was identified in a study of Vδ1+ human thymocytes. Study conclusions and caveats: Many TRG clonotypes were shared between donors; TRD repertoires were essentially private. Bulk repertoire data may be misinterpreted because of unexpected Vdelta2 sequences. Unlike peripheral blood Vdelta1+ controls, thymic delta-chain sequences included approximately 20% Vdelta2 and few Vdelta3. Thymic TRG and TRD repertoires appeared highly polyclonal, with Gaussian CDR3 length distributions.

Concerning this clone itself: The antigen remains undetermined.

CDR3 size: 12 residues. Germline V CDR1 and CDR2: VINAFY, YDVSNSKD. Trimming cost V 2 bases and J 6 bases; bases outside gene matches: 4. Extracted RNA was reverse transcribed into cDNA. The CDR3 regions were amplified by multiplex PCR from V-gene primers to a constant-region primer. TCRdb reprocessed the multiplex PCR reads through CATT. This table has 8,700 or so gamma-chain clones, roughly 50% appearing once. Purity of the sorted Vdelta1+ thymocytes ranged from 98% to 99.6%. The TCR comes from a girl less than two years old who had congenital heart surgery. Sequencing was performed on Vdelta1+ gamma-delta thymocytes from the thymus. Regarding subset: FACS-sorted CD3+ TCRalphabeta- TCRVdelta1+ TCRVdelta2- thymocytes. The genes are TRGV5 and TRGJ1 or TRGJ2. The J gene is not listed in TCRdb, so it was assigned here from a DNA match to germline. The CDR3 coding sequence is TGTGCCACCTGGGACAAGTGTTATAAGAAACTCTTT. Its translation is CATWDKCYKKLF.